This T cell receptor (beta chain) was identified in a study of control samples from healthy donors and cancer patients. Sequencing was performed with immunoSEQ multiplex PCR; in TCRdb, only in-frame clones are kept and a portion is missing. In the table there are about 83,000 clones, 91% of which are singletons. This CDR3 is built from 15 residues. Germline V gives CDR1 KGHSH, CDR2 LQKENI. The ends were cut back, 8 bases at V and 10 bases at J, with 21 bases in the middle. This TCR was sampled from a man in his fifties in good health. The sequencing sample was made of blood. The J gene is TRBJ1-6, the V gene TRBV18; D gene unclear. The CDR3 loop is CASREMDGSGSPLHF. In DNA form, the CDR3 reads TGTGCCAGCCGAGAGATGGACGGATCGGGGTCACCCCTCCACTTT.